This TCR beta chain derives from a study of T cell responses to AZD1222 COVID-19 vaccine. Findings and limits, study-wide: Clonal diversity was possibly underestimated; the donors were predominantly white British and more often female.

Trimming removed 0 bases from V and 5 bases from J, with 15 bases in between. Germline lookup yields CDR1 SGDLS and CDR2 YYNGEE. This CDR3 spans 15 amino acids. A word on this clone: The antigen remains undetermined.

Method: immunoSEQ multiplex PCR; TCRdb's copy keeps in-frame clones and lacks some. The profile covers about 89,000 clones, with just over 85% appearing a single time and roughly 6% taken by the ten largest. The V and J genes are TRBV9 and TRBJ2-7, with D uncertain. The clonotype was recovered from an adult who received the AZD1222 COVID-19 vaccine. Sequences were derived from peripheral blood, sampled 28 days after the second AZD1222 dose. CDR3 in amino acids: CASSVEPRVRDEQYF. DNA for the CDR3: TGTGCCAGCAGCGTAGAGCCCCGGGTCCGAGACGAGCAGTACTTC.